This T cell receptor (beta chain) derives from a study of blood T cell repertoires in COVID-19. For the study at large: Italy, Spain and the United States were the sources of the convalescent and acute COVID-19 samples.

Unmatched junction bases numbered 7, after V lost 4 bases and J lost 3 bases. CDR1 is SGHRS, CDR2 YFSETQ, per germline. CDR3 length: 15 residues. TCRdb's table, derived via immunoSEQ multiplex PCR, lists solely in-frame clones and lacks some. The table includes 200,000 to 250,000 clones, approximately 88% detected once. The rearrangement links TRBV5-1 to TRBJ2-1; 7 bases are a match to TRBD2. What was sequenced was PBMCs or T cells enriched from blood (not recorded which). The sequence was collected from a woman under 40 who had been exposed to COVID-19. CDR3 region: CASSRPGTNYNEQFF. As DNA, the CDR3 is TGCGCCAGCAGCCGTCCGGGGACTAACTACAATGAGCAGTTCTTC. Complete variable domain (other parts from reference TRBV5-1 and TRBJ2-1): KAGVTQTPRYLIKTRGQQVTLSCSPISGHRSVSWYQQTPGQGLQFLFEYFSETQRNKGNFPGRFSGRQFSNSRSEMNVSTLELGDSALYLCASSRPGTNYNEQFFGPGTRLTVL.